This TCR beta chain was sequenced during a study of blood T cell repertoires in COVID-19 (dated by TCRdb to the early 2020s). Background for the entire study: Samples covering the acute and convalescent phases of COVID-19 were provided by collaborators in the United States, Italy and Spain. The repertoires were released in a freely available public database meant as a resource for research on the immune response to SARS-CoV-2. The prospective study material was composed of cDNA or gDNA derived from T cells, B-cell-depleted T cells, or PBMCs. The samples were drawn from two sources: the first 160 participants of the ongoing ImmuneRACE study, and 1,000 to 1,500 subjects contributed by 6 global collaborators. Deeply sampled blood TCRbeta repertoires from subjects exposed to, actively infected with, or recovered from COVID-19 were included in the dataset. HLA class I and class II types, where available, came from metadata supplied by the sample provider rather than from assay-based typing. Nearly every sample came with metadata listing a de-identified subject ID, COVID-19 status, age in years and sex. What the authors observed across the whole study: Clinical and demographic metadata were provided uncurated, with the amount varying by source and participant.

The collaborating institutions used their own protocols to collect whole blood in K2EDTA tubes. For TCRbeta analysis, collaborator samples were shipped as frozen whole blood, as isolated PBMCs, or as DNA extracted from either sample type. Its CDR3 holds 14 amino acids, cysteine through phenylalanine. The entry retains the CDR3 DNA only, 42 bases that are in frame from base 1. CDR1 and CDR2 are read off the germline V gene (reference sequence) as SEHNR and FQNEAQ. V trim: 6 bases; J trim: 8 bases; unmatched bases: 8. Concerning this clone: Its binding antigen is unknown. Nothing much larger sits one base from this clone, and base qualities are not available.

TCRbeta CDR3 regions were amplified from genomic DNA by means of the immunoSEQ Assay, a bias-controlled multiplex PCR. As for the authors' bioinformatics: Nucleated cell counts per sample were estimated from amplification of reference gene primers within the assay. Sequence reads were collapsed and filtered to measure the absolute abundance of every unique TCRbeta CDR3 rearrangement. For each sample, productive Simpson clonality was calculated as the square root of Simpson's diversity index over productive rearrangements. The immuneACCESS repertoire file appears here via TCRdb, limited to in-frame rearrangements. These files lack a portion of the clones; in checked studies, under half of the deficit traces to unresolved V genes, and the cause of the others is not known. D and trimming were read from the DNA, whereas the V and J calls and clone size are those reported in that table. This sample is represented by tens of thousands of clones; approximately 89% of them were singletons. The ten largest clones represent less than 2.5% of the sample.

The rearranged segments are TRBV7-9 and TRBJ1-4; 8 bases in the middle match TRBD1. Sequencing was carried out using peripheral blood. This clonotype was obtained from a human donor with active COVID-19. The donor label of this sample is uncertain. CDR3 reads: CASRSGQDEEKLFF. The DNA sequence follows: TGTGCCAGCAGGTCGGGACAGGATGAAGAAAAACTGTTTTTT.